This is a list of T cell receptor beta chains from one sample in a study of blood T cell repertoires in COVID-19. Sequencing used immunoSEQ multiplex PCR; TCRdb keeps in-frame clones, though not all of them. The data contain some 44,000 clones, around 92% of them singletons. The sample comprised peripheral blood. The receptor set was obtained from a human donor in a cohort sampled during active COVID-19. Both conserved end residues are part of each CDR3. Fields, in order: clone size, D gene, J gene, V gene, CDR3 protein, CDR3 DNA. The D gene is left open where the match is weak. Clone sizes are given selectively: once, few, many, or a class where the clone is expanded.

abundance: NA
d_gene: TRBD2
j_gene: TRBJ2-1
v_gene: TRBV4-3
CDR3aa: CASSQAGRGAEQFF
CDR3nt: TGCGCCAGCAGCCAAGCTGGGCGGGGGGCTGAGCAGTTCTTC

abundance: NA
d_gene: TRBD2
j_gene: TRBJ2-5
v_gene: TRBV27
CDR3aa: CASSLSSVAGSQETQYF
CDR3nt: TGTGCCAGCAGTTTATCCTCTGTAGCGGGGTCCCAAGAGACCCAGTACTTC

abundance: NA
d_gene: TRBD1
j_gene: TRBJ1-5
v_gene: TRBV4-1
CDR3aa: CASSQAGTGDQPQHF
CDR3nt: TGCGCCAGCAGCCAAGCCGGGACAGGAGATCAGCCCCAGCATTTT

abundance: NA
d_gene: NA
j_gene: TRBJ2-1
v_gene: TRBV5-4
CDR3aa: CASSLMAGDYNEQFF
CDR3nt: TGTGCCAGCAGCTTGATGGCGGGCGATTACAATGAGCAGTTCTTC

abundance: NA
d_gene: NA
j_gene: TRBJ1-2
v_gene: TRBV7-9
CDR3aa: CASSLPKGGGGYTF
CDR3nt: TGTGCCAGCAGCTTACCTAAGGGCGGGGGTGGCTACACCTTC

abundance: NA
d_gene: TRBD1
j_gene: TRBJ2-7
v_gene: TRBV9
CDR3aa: CASSVGTGGFYEQYF
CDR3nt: TGTGCCAGCAGCGTCGGGACAGGGGGCTTCTACGAGCAGTACTTC

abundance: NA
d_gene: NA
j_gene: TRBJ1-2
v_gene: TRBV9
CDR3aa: CASSVDDLANYGYTF
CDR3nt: TGTGCCAGCAGCGTTGATGACTTAGCTAACTATGGCTACACCTTC

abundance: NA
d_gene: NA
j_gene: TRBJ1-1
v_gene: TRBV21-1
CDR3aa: CASSHRKTLLPGGDTEAFF
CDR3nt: TGTGCCAGCAGCCACAGGAAAACTCTACTCCCGGGCGGGGACACTGAAGCTTTCTTT

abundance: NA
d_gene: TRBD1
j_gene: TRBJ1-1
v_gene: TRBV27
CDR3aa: CASSHGQGDSNTEAFF
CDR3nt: TGTGCCAGCAGTCACGGACAGGGGGATTCGAACACTGAAGCTTTCTTT

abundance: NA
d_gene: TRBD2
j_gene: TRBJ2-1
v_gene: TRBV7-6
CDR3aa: CASSLVASGSTEQFF
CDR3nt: TGTGCCAGCAGCTTAGTGGCTAGCGGGTCGACTGAGCAGTTCTTC

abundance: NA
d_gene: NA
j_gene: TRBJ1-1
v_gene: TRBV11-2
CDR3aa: CASSLDRVRDTEAFF
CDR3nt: TGTGCCAGCAGCTTAGACAGGGTTCGGGACACTGAAGCTTTCTTT

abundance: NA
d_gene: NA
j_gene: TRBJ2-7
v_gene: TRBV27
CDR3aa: CASSISRGALGWQYF
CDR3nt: TGTGCCAGCAGCATCTCTAGGGGCGCCCTGGGGTGGCAGTACTTC

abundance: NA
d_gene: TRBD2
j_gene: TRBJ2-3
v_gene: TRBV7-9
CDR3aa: CASSIRTSGRRTDTQYF
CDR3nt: TGTGCCAGCAGCATAAGGACTAGCGGGAGGAGAACAGATACGCAGTATTTT

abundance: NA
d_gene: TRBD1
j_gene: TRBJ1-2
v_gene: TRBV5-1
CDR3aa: CASSSGTGGNYGYTF
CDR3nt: TGCGCCAGCAGCTCCGGGACAGGGGGCAACTATGGCTACACCTTC

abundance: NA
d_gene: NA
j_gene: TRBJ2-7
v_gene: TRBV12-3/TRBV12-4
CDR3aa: CASTTDSTYEQYF
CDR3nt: TGTGCCAGCACTACCGACAGTACCTACGAGCAGTACTTC

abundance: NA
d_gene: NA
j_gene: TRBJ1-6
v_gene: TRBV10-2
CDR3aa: CASKDPAASSYNSPLHF
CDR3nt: TGCGCCAGCAAGGATCCAGCCGCTAGCTCCTATAATTCACCCCTCCACTTT

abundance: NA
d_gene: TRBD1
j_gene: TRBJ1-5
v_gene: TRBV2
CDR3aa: CASKRPGGDQPQHF
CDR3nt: TGTGCCAGCAAGCGGCCAGGGGGCGATCAGCCCCAGCATTTT

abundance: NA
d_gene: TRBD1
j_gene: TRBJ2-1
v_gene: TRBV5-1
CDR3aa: CASSRPPGQGVQFF
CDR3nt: TGCGCCAGCAGCCGACCTCCGGGACAGGGGGTGCAGTTCTTC

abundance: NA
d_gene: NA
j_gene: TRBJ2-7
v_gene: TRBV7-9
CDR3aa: CASSLDGIPVYEQYF
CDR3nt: TGTGCCAGCAGCTTAGATGGTATCCCAGTTTACGAGCAGTACTTC

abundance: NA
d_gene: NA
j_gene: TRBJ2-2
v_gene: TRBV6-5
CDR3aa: CASRRERTGELFF
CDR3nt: TGTGCCAGCCGGCGGGAACGCACCGGGGAGCTGTTTTTT

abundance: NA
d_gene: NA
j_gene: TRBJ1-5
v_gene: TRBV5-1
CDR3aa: CASSLGGGQPQHF
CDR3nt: TGCGCCAGCAGCTTGGGTGGGGGGCAGCCCCAGCATTTT

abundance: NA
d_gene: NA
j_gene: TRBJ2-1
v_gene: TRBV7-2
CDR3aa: CASSLGPTRSSYNEQFF
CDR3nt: TGTGCCAGCAGCTTAGGCCCGACTCGAAGCTCCTACAATGAGCAGTTCTTC

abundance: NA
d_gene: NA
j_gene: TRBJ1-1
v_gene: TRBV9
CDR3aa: CASSVSAVNTEAFF
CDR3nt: TGTGCCAGCAGCGTATCGGCGGTGAACACTGAAGCTTTCTTT

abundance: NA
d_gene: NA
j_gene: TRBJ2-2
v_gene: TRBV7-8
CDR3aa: CASSPDSNTGELFF
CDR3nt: TGTGCCAGCAGCCCGGACTCGAACACCGGGGAGCTGTTTTTT

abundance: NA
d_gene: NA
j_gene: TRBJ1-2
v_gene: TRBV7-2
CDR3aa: CASSLSSGINYGYTF
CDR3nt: TGTGCCAGCAGCTTATCGTCGGGGATAAACTATGGCTACACCTTC

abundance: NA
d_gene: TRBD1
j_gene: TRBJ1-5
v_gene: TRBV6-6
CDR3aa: CASRDTGGWPDQPQHF
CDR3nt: TGTGCCAGCAGGGACACAGGGGGCTGGCCTGATCAGCCCCAGCATTTT

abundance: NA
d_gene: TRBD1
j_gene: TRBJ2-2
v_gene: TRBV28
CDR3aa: CASSLTGVQSGELFF
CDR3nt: TGTGCCAGCAGTTTGACAGGGGTGCAATCCGGGGAGCTGTTTTTT

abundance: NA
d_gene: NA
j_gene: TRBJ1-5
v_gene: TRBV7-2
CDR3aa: CASSLVPGAISPQHF
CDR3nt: TGTGCCAGCAGCTTAGTCCCCGGAGCAATCAGCCCCCAGCATTTT

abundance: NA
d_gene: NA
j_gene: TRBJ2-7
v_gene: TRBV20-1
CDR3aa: CSASRLQGNEQYF
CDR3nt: TGCAGTGCTAGTCGCTTACAGGGCAACGAGCAGTACTTC

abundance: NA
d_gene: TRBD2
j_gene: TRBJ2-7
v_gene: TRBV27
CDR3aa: CASSFALADSYEQYF
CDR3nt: TGTGCCAGCAGTTTTGCACTAGCGGATTCCTACGAGCAGTACTTC

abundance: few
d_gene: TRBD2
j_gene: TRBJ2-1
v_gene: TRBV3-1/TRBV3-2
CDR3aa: CASSPRRTSGRNEQFF
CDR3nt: TGTGCCAGCAGCCCCCGTCGGACTAGCGGGAGAAATGAGCAGTTCTTC

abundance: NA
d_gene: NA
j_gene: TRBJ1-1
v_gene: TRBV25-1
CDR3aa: CASRPGLNTEAFF
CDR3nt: TGTGCCAGCAGGCCCGGTTTGAACACTGAAGCTTTCTTT